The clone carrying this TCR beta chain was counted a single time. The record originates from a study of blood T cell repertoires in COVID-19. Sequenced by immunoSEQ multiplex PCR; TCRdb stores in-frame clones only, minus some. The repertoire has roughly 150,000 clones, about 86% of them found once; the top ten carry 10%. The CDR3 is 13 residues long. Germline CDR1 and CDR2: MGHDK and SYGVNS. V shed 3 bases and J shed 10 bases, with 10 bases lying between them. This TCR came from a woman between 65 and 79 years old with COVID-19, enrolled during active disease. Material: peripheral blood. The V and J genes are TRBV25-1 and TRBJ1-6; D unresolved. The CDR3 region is CASSEYGQSPLHF. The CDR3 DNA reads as TGTGCCAGCAGTGAGTACGGTCAATCACCCCTCCACTTT. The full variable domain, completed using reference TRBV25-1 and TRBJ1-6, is EADIYQTPRYLVIGTGKKITLECSQTMGHDKMYWYQQDPGMELHLIHYSYGVNSTEKGDLSSESTVSRIRTEHFPLTLESARPSHTSQYLCASSEYGQSPLHFGNGTRLTVT.